This T cell receptor beta chain was retrieved from a study of blood T cell repertoires in COVID-19. Sequencing used immunoSEQ multiplex PCR; TCRdb keeps in-frame clones, though not all of them. The table includes approximately 200,000 clones, 83% detected once. The CDR3 extends over 16 amino acids. CDR1 KGHSH and CDR2 LQKENI come from the germline V gene. V shed 0 bases, J shed 0 bases, and the junction held 1 base outside the gene matches. Sequences were obtained from peripheral blood. The source is a woman aged 45-65 years with acute or convalescent COVID-19. V is TRBV18 and J is TRBJ1-2, with 10 bases that match TRBD1. This CDR3 reads CASSPPGTGANYGYTF. Written as DNA, the CDR3 is TGTGCCAGCTCACCACCGGGGACAGGGGCTAACTATGGCTACACCTTC.